This T cell receptor beta chain emerged from a study of T cell responses to AZD1222 COVID-19 vaccine. Overall study findings and caveats: Repertoire sampling was restricted to post-peak T cell response timepoints. Receipt of two AZD1222 doses was followed by a rise in Spike-specific TCR breadth and depth. The CD4 TCRs associated with vaccination extended across spike and predominated at 160-218 and 743-854.

In the case of this clone: The target antigen is unknown.

There are 16 residues in the CDR3. The germline gives CDR1 SGHTA, CDR2 FQGNSA. The V and J ends lost 5 bases and 2 bases, in that order; junction bases with no gene match: 8. Assay used: immunoSEQ multiplex PCR; TCRdb lists only in-frame clones, some missing. In the table there are about 110,000 clones, over 75% of which are singletons. The chain joins TRBV7-2 to TRBJ2-1; 8 bases fit TRBD2. This sequence was found in an adult in good health. The starting material was peripheral blood, obtained on day 0 of AZD1222 vaccination. The DNA of the CDR3 is TGTGCCAGCAGCGAAACGGGGGGGCAGGCCTACAATGAGCAGTTCTTC. It translates to CASSETGGQAYNEQFF. The variable domain in full, completed from reference TRBV7-2 and TRBJ2-1, reads GAGVSQSPSNKVTEKGKDVELRCDPISGHTALYWYRQSLGQGLEFLIYFQGNSAPDKSGLPSDRFSAERTGGSVSTLTIQRTQQEDSAVYLCASSETGGQAYNEQFFGPGTRLTVL.